Shown below are 6 T cell receptor beta chains from a single sample sequenced in a study of shared clonotypes between healthy human individuals. Clones were sequenced by immunoSEQ multiplex PCR, and TCRdb holds only the in-frame ones, with some missing. This sample has some 800,000 clones, with 85% to 95% found just once. CD45RO negativity and positive selection for CCR7 defined naive CD8 cells, a population that excluded terminally differentiated effector memory CD45RA+ cells. The sequenced material came from naive CD8+ T cells sorted from blood. Receptors were obtained from a man younger than 45 in good health.

V is TRBV6-1 and J is TRBJ2-1, with TRBD1 identical over 9 bases. Trimming removed 6 bases from V and 8 bases from J; junction bases left unmatched: 8. This CDR3 is built from 14 residues. Germline V lookup: CDR1 MNHNS, CDR2 SASEGT. The CDR3 DNA is TGTGCCAGCAGGGGGGACAGGGCCTGGGATGAGCAGTTCTTC. It yields the protein CASRGDRAWDEQFF.

This clone appeared a single time. V usage is TRBV29-1 and J usage is TRBJ2-7; TRBD2 matches 10 bases. V trimming: 7 bases; J trimming: 2 bases; junction bases outside the gene matches: 14. The CDR3 contains 16 residues. Germline V gives CDR1 SQVTM, CDR2 ANQGSEA. The CDR3 loop is CSARILAGEIAYEQYF. The CDR3 region has the DNA TGCAGCGCCCGTATCCTAGCGGGAGAGATCGCCTACGAGCAGTACTTC.

The chain uses TRBV15 and TRBJ2-7; D is undetermined. Germline V gene lookup returns CDR1 LNHNV and CDR2 YYDKDF (reference sequence). V was cut by 3 bases and J by 0 bases, with 6 bases left in between. The CDR3 sequence is 13 residues long. In nucleotides, the CDR3 is TGTGCCACCAGCAGCGGAAACTCCTACGAGCAGTACTTC. Amino acids: CATSSGNSYEQYF.

The chain has TRBV7-8 and TRBJ2-3; D call uncertain. The V gene's germline CDR1 is SGHVS and CDR2 FQNEAQ. CDR3 size: 14 residues. Trimming pared 1 base from V and 6 bases from J, leaving 11 bases between. The CDR3 DNA reads as TGTGCCAGCAGCTTAGACCCCCCCGGGGATACGCAGTATTTT. It specifies CASSLDPPGDTQYF. Drawing the rest from reference TRBV7-8 and TRBJ2-3, the complete variable domain is GAGVSQSPRYKVAKRGQDVALRCDPISGHVSLFWYQQALGQGPEFLTYFQNEAQLDKSGLPSDRFFAERPEGSVSTLKIQRTQQEDSAVYLCASSLDPPGDTQYFGPGTRLTVL.

The chain employs TRBV7-9 and TRBJ2-1, with 10 bases fitting TRBD2. Losses at the gene ends were 6 bases for V and 10 bases for J; bases not matched to a gene: 6. This CDR3 region has 13 residues. Germline assignment: CDR1 SEHNR and CDR2 FQNEAQ (reference sequence). CDR3 amino acids: CASRGSGRWEQFF. The CDR3 DNA sequence: TGTGCCAGCAGGGGTAGCGGGAGGTGGGAGCAGTTCTTC.

This clone occurred a few times. The rearrangement joins TRBV27 to TRBJ2-1; 9 bases align to TRBD2. Germline-derived CDR1 and CDR2 are MNHEY and SMNVEV (reference sequence). The ends lost 3 bases at V and 6 bases at J; junction bases unmatched: 3. This CDR3 is 14 amino acids long. The CDR3 nucleotides are TGTGCCAGCAGTTTTGGAGCGGGAGGCAATGAGCAGTTCTTC. Its protein product is CASSFGAGGNEQFF.